One T cell receptor (beta chain) is described in this entry. This entry is derived from a study of OX40 agonist ivuxolimab in advanced cancers. The repertoire was sequenced with immunoSEQ multiplex PCR; TCRdb's copy has only in-frame clones and lacks some. Of tens of thousands of clones detected, 81% appear once; the ten largest clones hold roughly 4.8%. V was clipped by 1 base and J by 5 bases, with 6 bases between them. The CDR3 extends over 13 amino acids. Germline V gene lookup returns CDR1 MGHRA and CDR2 YSYEKL. The sample was CD4+ or CD8+ T cells sorted from blood, taken in a trial of the OX40 agonist ivuxolimab. This chain connects TRBV4-1 to TRBJ2-1; possibly TRBD2 for D (6 bases). The receptor was derived from an adult with an advanced solid tumor such as melanoma, head and neck, liver or kidney cancer. CDR3: CASSQGGNNEQFF. The CDR3 DNA reads as TGCGCCAGCAGCCAAGGCGGGAACAATGAGCAGTTCTTC.